The rows below give T cell receptor beta chains drawn from one sample of a study of T cell responses to AZD1222 COVID-19 vaccine. Method: immunoSEQ multiplex PCR; TCRdb's copy keeps in-frame clones and lacks some. Among under 85,000 clones, around nine tenths were seen once, and the ten largest hold approximately 10%. The sample was peripheral blood, taken on day 0 of AZD1222 vaccination. Receptors were obtained from an adult in good health. Both conserved end residues are trimmed from each CDR3. Size tells how often a clone was seen (once, few, many) or the class of an expanded clone, and some rows leave it out.

CDR3aa	v_gene	j_gene	abundance
ASILLFNQPQH	TRBV27	TRBJ1-5	once
ASSADQPDTGELF	TRBV9	TRBJ2-2	-
ASEPRPSMSPLH	TRBV30	TRBJ1-6	-
AISESAGLAGELF	TRBV10-3	TRBJ2-2	-
ASRKPGQNTGELF	TRBV6-5	TRBJ2-2	-
ASSLAEGTNEKLF	TRBV7-9	TRBJ1-4	-
ASSSRQSPPYEQY	TRBV5-4	TRBJ2-7	-
ASTKTGSEAF	TRBV7-8	TRBJ1-1	-
SVGQGSGELF	TRBV29-1	TRBJ2-2	once
ATLNREGDTQY	TRBV24-1	TRBJ2-3	-
ASSLARPANTGELF	TRBV7-6	TRBJ2-2	-
ASSEEMVGANVLT	TRBV2	TRBJ2-6	-
AWSVQGSRGQY	TRBV30	TRBJ2-7	-
ASSSPGAYGYT	TRBV6-5	TRBJ1-2	-
ASSVSRNFGELF	TRBV6-4	TRBJ2-2	few
ATSDPVTSDTQY	TRBV24-1	TRBJ2-3	-
ASSSRGGDHSPLH	TRBV28	TRBJ1-6	few
ASSLMGSQGGYT	TRBV5-5	TRBJ1-2	-
ASSSPAGRPNEKLF	TRBV6-5	TRBJ1-4	-
ASSFRTGANYEQY	TRBV5-1	TRBJ2-7	-
ASSQGLAGGSTGELF	TRBV5-4	TRBJ2-2	-
ASIGLAGGTGELF	TRBV6-5	TRBJ2-2	few
ASGSGNQPQH	TRBV28	TRBJ1-5	-
ASIGSIGSNQPQH	TRBV28	TRBJ1-5	-
ASSARLILSSYNEQF	TRBV2	TRBJ2-1	-
AISPLSNQPQH	TRBV10-3	TRBJ1-5	-
ASSPSGDYGYT	TRBV14	TRBJ1-2	-
ASSQGYRGQPQH	TRBV6-5	TRBJ1-5	-
ASSLGQTTQETQY	TRBV5-4	TRBJ2-5	-
ASSQGRGSGYT	TRBV3-1/TRBV3-2	TRBJ1-2	once
ASSQVNHYGYT	TRBV4-2	TRBJ1-2	few
ASSPFPRAGTYNEQF	TRBV7-3	TRBJ2-1	few
ASSLWTGLAHEQY	TRBV28	TRBJ2-7	-
ASSSSGRASPYNEQF	TRBV4-1	TRBJ2-1	-
ASSPLTSGSSTQY	TRBV7-9	TRBJ2-3	-
ASSLGATQETQY	TRBV7-8	TRBJ2-5	-
ASSSMRFASGGEQF	TRBV7-2	TRBJ2-1	-
ASSPTGRMRTEAF	TRBV7-9	TRBJ1-1	-
ASSPALGSETQY	TRBV27	TRBJ2-5	-
ASSLGYGGRVYQETQY	TRBV5-1	TRBJ2-5	-
AWRTQMGLRPTDTQY	TRBV30	TRBJ2-3	once
ASSDLRGQGHQPQH	TRBV6-1	TRBJ1-5	-
TSVPQPQH	TRBV1	TRBJ1-5	-
ASSTRAGAAETQY	TRBV2	TRBJ2-5	once